These T cell receptor beta chains were read from a single sample in a study of T cells after yellow fever vaccination. Each CDR3 protein gets one entry after TCRdb re-called the 5' RACE reads with MiXCR. The table has approximately 160,000 distinct CDR3 sequences, approximately 9.9% seen once; the top ten hold roughly 40%. Sequencing was performed on CD8+ T cells sorted from PBMCs, taken 45 days after the yellow fever booster vaccination. The receptor source for this set is a young man who received the YFV17D yellow fever vaccine. Both conserved end residues are part of each CDR3. A D gene is named only where the DNA matches it firmly. The size of a clone is reported for some rows only, either as once, few or many, or as a class for expanded clones.

d_gene	v_gene	j_gene	abundance	CDR3nt	CDR3aa
-	TRBV4-3	TRBJ1-6	few	TGCGCCAGCAGCCAAGACGGAGACCTTTCCCAAAATTCACCCCTCCACTTT	CASSQDGDLSQNSPLHF
-	TRBV15	TRBJ2-5	-	TGTGCCACCAGCACCGGGGCCGGCGGCCAAGAGACCCAGTACTTC	CATSTGAGGQETQYF
-	TRBV27	TRBJ1-2	few	TGTGCCAACCGTCGGGGGGTTACGTCCTATGGCTACACCTTC	CANRRGVTSYGYTF
-	TRBV7-2	TRBJ2-1	few	TGTGCCAGCAGCCGACTACCCAATGAGCAGTTCTTC	CASSRLPNEQFF
-	TRBV12-3/TRBV12-4	TRBJ2-1	-	TGTGCCAGCAGTTTAGGCAGGCGGGTCAATGAGCAGTTCTTC	CASSLGRRVNEQFF
-	TRBV25-1	TRBJ2-1	many	TGTGCCAGCAGTGCCGCACCAGGGGATCGGAATGAGCAGTTCTTC	CASSAAPGDRNEQFF
TRBD2	TRBV7-6	TRBJ2-3	-	TGTGCCAGCAGCTTAGGGACCGGGACTAGCGGTAGCACAGATACGCAGTATTTT	CASSLGTGTSGSTDTQYF
-	TRBV5-4	TRBJ2-3	few	TGTGCCAGCAGCTTGACGGGCAGCGCGATCACAGATACGCAGTATTTT	CASSLTGSAITDTQYF
-	TRBV9	TRBJ1-2	-	TGTGCCAGCAGCGTAGGTTGGGGGCCCTATGGCTACACCTTC	CASSVGWGPYGYTF
-	TRBV12-3/TRBV12-4	TRBJ1-5	few	TGTGCCAGCAGTTTCGGTCAGCCCCAGCATTTT	CASSFGQPQHF
TRBD2	TRBV27	TRBJ2-1	-	TGTGCCAGCAGTCCGGGACTAGCGGGGGGCCCTAAGGAGCAGTTCTTC	CASSPGLAGGPKEQFF
TRBD2	TRBV15	TRBJ2-5	few	TGTGCCACCAGCAGCGGGATAGCGGGGGTCCAAGAGACCCAGTACTTC	CATSSGIAGVQETQYF
-	TRBV6-2/TRBV6-3	TRBJ2-3	many	TGTGCCAGCAGTTATGGAGATACGCAGTATTTT	CASSYGDTQYF
-	TRBV7-9	TRBJ1-2	few	TGTGCCAGCAGCTTAAGCGCGAGGGTTAACTATGGCTACACCTTC	CASSLSARVNYGYTF
-	TRBV14	TRBJ1-5	few	TGTGCCAGCAGCCAAGGGGGGGCGGGAAATCAGCCCCAGCATTTT	CASSQGGAGNQPQHF
-	TRBV4-3	TRBJ2-2	-	TGCGCCAGCAGCGCCCGCCCGGCGAACATCGGGGAGCTGTTTTTT	CASSARPANIGELFF
TRBD1	TRBV12-3/TRBV12-4	TRBJ2-7	-	TGTGCCAGCAGTCCCCGGACAGGGGTATCCTACGAGCAGTACTTC	CASSPRTGVSYEQYF
-	TRBV7-2	TRBJ1-1	few	TGTGCCAGCACTCGCGCCGAGGGCACTGAAGCTTTCTTT	CASTRAEGTEAFF
TRBD2	TRBV3-1	TRBJ2-1	few	TGTGCCAGCAGCCAAGCGGCGGGAGCTTACAATGAGCAGTTCTTC	CASSQAAGAYNEQFF
-	TRBV12-3/TRBV12-4	TRBJ1-2	few	TGTGCCAGCACCTTGGGGAGGAGTGGCTACACCTTC	CASTLGRSGYTF
-	TRBV24-1	TRBJ1-4	-	TGTGCCACCCAGCAGGCGGCTAATGAAAAACTGTTTTTT	CATQQAANEKLFF
TRBD2	TRBV6-5	TRBJ2-5	few	TGTGCCAGCAGCCGGGGGGGGCAAGAGACCCAGTACTTC	CASSRGGQETQYF
TRBD1	TRBV7-8	TRBJ2-2	few	TGTGCCAGCAGCTCGACCGGGACAGCGAACACCGGGGAGCTGTTTTTT	CASSSTGTANTGELFF
TRBD1	TRBV12-3/TRBV12-4	TRBJ2-7	many	TGTGCCAGCAGTCGGACAGGGGGCCTTGACGAGCAGTACTTC	CASSRTGGLDEQYF
-	TRBV16	TRBJ2-7	many	TGTGCCAGCAGCCGAACAGGCGCCGAGCAGTACTTC	CASSRTGAEQYF
TRBD1	TRBV5-1	TRBJ1-6	-	TGCGCCAGCAGAGCTGGACAGGCCTATAATTCACCCCTCCACTTT	CASRAGQAYNSPLHF
-	TRBV5-1	TRBJ2-3	few	TGCGCCAGCAGCTTTGGAGGTGAGGGCACAGATACGCAGTATTTT	CASSFGGEGTDTQYF
-	TRBV13	TRBJ1-5	-	TGTGCCAGCAGCTCAGAATACGTACAGGGAAATCAGCCCCAGCATTTT	CASSSEYVQGNQPQHF